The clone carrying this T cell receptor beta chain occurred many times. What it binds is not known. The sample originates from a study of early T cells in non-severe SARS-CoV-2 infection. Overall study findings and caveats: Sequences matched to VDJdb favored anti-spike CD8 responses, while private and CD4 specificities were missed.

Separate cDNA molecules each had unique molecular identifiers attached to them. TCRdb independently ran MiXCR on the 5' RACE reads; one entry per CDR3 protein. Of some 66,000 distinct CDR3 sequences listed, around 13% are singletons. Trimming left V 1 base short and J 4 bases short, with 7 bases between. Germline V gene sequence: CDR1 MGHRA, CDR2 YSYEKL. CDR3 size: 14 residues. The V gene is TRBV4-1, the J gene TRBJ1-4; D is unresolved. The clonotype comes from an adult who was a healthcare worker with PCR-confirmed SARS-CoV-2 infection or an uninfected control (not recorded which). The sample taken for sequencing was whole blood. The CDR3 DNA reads TGCGCCAGCAGCCAAGTCGGGGTTAATGAAAAACTGTTTTTT. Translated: CASSQVGVNEKLFF.